What follows are 30 T cell receptor beta chains derived from one specimen sequenced in a study of T cells in Graves' hyperthyroidism and ophthalmopathy. From RNA transcripts, TCR beta CDR3 regions were amplified. First-round RT-PCR with HTBI primers amplified the TCR CDR3 region. From the multiplex PCR reads, TCRdb called clonotypes with MiXCR, one entry per CDR3 protein. The data show 200,000 to 250,000 distinct CDR3 sequences, with roughly a quarter seen just once and approximately 32% held by the top ten. Specimen: blood. All receptors derive from a woman in her thirties or forties with Graves' ophthalmopathy.

This clonotype was detected only a few times. The V and J genes are TRBV20-1 and TRBJ2-7; D may be TRBD1 or TRBD2 (5 bases each). Between the trimmed V and J ends, which lost 6 bases and 3 bases, there was a span of 15 bases. CDR1 and CDR2 from the germline V gene are DFQATT and SNEGSKA (reference sequence). CDR3 length: 13 amino acids. As DNA, the CDR3 is TGCAGTGCAAACCGGGACGGCCGCTACGAGCAGTACTTC. Amino acids: CSANRDGRYEQYF.

This clonotype has at least ten counts. The chain joins TRBV27 to TRBJ2-7; tentative D call: TRBD2 (6 bases). The CDR3 covers 14 residues. In germline, CDR1 is MNHEY, CDR2 SMNVEV (reference sequence). Trimming removed 3 bases from V and 2 bases from J, with 11 bases in between. The CDR3 here is CASSFFPGAYEQYF. DNA of the CDR3: TGTGCCAGCAGTTTTTTCCCGGGGGCCTACGAGCAGTACTTC.

This clonotype was detected many times. V is TRBV7-6 and J is TRBJ2-7; 10 bases are shared with TRBD2. Germline values: CDR1 SGHVS, CDR2 FNYEAQ. V lost 2 bases to trimming and J lost 2 bases; unmatched junction nucleotides: 3. This CDR3 is 15 amino acids long. CDR3 amino acids: CASSLLAGATYEQYF. CDR3 coding DNA: TGTGCCAGCAGCTTACTAGCGGGAGCTACCTACGAGCAGTACTTC.

This clonotype was seen ten or more times. The chain links TRBV7-3 to TRBJ2-7; 11 nucleotides align to TRBD2. The CDR3 is 16 amino acids. Unmatched junction bases numbered 7, after V lost 6 bases and J lost 0 bases. In germline, CDR1 is SGHTA, CDR2 FQGTGA. DNA for the CDR3: TGTGCCAGCAGTCCTGCGACTAGCGGGATCTCCTACGAGCAGTACTTC. Residues: CASSPATSGISYEQYF.

The V gene is TRBV12-3 or TRBV12-4, the J gene TRBJ2-7, with TRBD2 matching over 10 bases. V was clipped by 6 bases and J by 7 bases; unmatched bases: 9. This CDR3 has 14 residues. For the CDR3, the DNA is TGTGCCAGCAGCGACACAGCGGGAGGGCGTGAGCAGTACTTC. Translating it yields CASSDTAGGREQYF.

This clonotype has just a few counts. V and J are TRBV6-2 or TRBV6-3 and TRBJ2-7, with no clear D. The ends were cut back, 4 bases at V and 4 bases at J, with 11 bases in the middle. CDR1 is MNHEY, CDR2 SVGEGT, per germline. This CDR3 has 13 residues. The CDR3 coding sequence is TGTGCCAGCAGTTCGCGTGACGGATACGAGCAGTACTTC. This encodes CASSSRDGYEQYF.

This clonotype was counted ten times or more. This chain links TRBV30 with TRBJ2-7, with TRBD1 matching over 7 bases. Trimming removed 7 bases from V and 3 bases from J; junction bases left unmatched: 6. From germline, CDR1 is GTSNPN and CDR2 SVGIG (reference sequence). CDR3 length: 12 amino acids. The CDR3 loop is CALRQGSYEQYF. CDR3 DNA: TGTGCCTTGCGACAGGGAAGCTACGAGCAGTACTTC.

This clonotype was counted many times. The rearrangement uses TRBV20-1 and TRBJ2-5; possibly TRBD2 for D (5 bases). The CDR3 runs to 14 residues. Germline V gene lookup returns CDR1 DFQATT and CDR2 SNEGSKA (reference sequence). The V end was cut by 5 bases, the J end by 2 bases, with 15 bases between. CDR3 sequence reads: CSAETLAPQETQYF. In nucleotides, the CDR3 is TGCAGTGCTGAAACGCTAGCTCCTCAAGAGACCCAGTACTTC.

The V gene is TRBV28, the J gene TRBJ1-1, with D perhaps TRBD1 (6 bases). There are 16 residues in the CDR3. CDR1 and CDR2 (germline): MDHEN, SYDVKM. The V and J ends lost 6 bases and 5 bases respectively, with 22 bases between them. This chain's CDR3 is CASSQRGQTWGTEAFF. The CDR3 nucleotides read TGTGCCAGCAGCCAGAGAGGACAGACCTGGGGTACTGAAGCTTTCTTT.

This rearrangement joins TRBV4-2 to TRBJ2-5, with TRBD1 as a possible D gene (5 bases). This CDR3 has 14 amino acids. Germline assignment: CDR1 LGHNA and CDR2 YNFKEQ. V was clipped by 0 bases and J by 6 bases, with 11 bases between them. The CDR3 nucleotides are TGTGCCAGCAGCCAAGAGTCCAGGACAAAGACCCAGTACTTC. This sequence encodes CASSQESRTKTQYF.

This clonotype was counted at least ten times. This chain uses TRBV28 with TRBJ1-2; D unclear. The CDR3 loop spans 13 amino acids. The V end lost 5 bases, the J end lost 1 base, and 8 bases lay between the germline ends. Germline CDR1 and CDR2: MDHEN and SYDVKM. CDR3 sequence: CASSLALNYGYTF. The CDR3 DNA sequence: TGTGCCAGCAGTCTGGCCCTTAACTATGGCTACACCTTC.

This clonotype was seen many times. This chain uses TRBV20-1 with TRBJ1-3; no firm D call. Germline V CDR1 and CDR2: DFQATT, SNEGSKA (reference sequence). V gave up 1 base and J gave up 0 bases, with 4 bases separating them. The CDR3 totals 13 residues. The CDR3 DNA reads TGCAGTGCTAGAGGGGACTCTGGAAACACCATATATTTT. Amino acids: CSARGDSGNTIYF.

This chain uses TRBV4-3 with TRBJ1-5, with 7 bases aligning to TRBD1. The V gene's germline CDR1 is LGHNA and CDR2 YSLEER. The V and J ends lost 1 base and 11 bases, in that order; junction bases with no gene match: 11. CDR3 length: 15 amino acids. CDR3 residues: CASSQVGGWGQSQHF. Here the CDR3 DNA reads TGCGCCAGCAGCCAAGTAGGGGGCTGGGGGCAGTCCCAGCATTTT.

This clonotype has a count of ten or more. The V and J genes are TRBV11-2 and TRBJ2-5, with 10 bases matching TRBD2. CDR1 is SGHAT and CDR2 is FQNNGV in the germline V gene. Unmatched junction bases numbered 6, after V lost 0 bases and J lost 5 bases. The CDR3 runs to 16 residues. Written as DNA, the CDR3 is TGTGCCAGCAGCTTAGAGGGCCTAGCGGGAGCTGAGACCCAGTACTTC. Amino acids: CASSLEGLAGAETQYF.

In this sample, this clonotype turned up many times. This chain joins TRBV28 and TRBJ2-5, with 12 bases matching TRBD1. Trimming cost V 6 bases and J 5 bases; bases outside gene matches: 13. The germline gives CDR1 MDHEN, CDR2 SYDVKM. The CDR3 consists of 17 residues. The CDR3 sequence is CASSPNRGQGALETQYF. CDR3 DNA: TGTGCCAGCAGCCCAAACCGGGGACAGGGGGCGCTTGAGACCCAGTACTTC.

This clonotype was recorded many times. This chain uses TRBV20-1 with TRBJ2-5; 11 positions match TRBD1. J was trimmed by 2 bases and V by 6 bases; bases with no gene match: 11. Germline V gene sequence: CDR1 DFQATT, CDR2 SNEGSKA (reference sequence). The CDR3 totals 16 residues. The CDR3 loop reads CSAAHRTGGRQETQYF. CDR3 coding DNA: TGCAGTGCCGCCCACCGGACAGGGGGCAGACAAGAGACCCAGTACTTC.

This clonotype was found many times. The CDR3 nucleotides are TGCAGTGCTAGGGGAGGGGAGGGGTCCGAGCAGTACTTC. This encodes CSARGGEGSEQYF. The V and J genes are TRBV20-1 and TRBJ2-7; 7 bases agree with TRBD2. V dropped 3 bases and J dropped 6; count of bases not matched to a gene: 8. Germline CDR1 DFQATT, CDR2 SNEGSKA (reference sequence). The CDR3 runs to 13 residues.

This clonotype was counted only a few times. A much larger clone is a single base away; this may be a read error. The V call is TRBV4-1, the J call TRBJ1-1; weak D call: TRBD1 (6 bases). The CDR3 has 16 amino acids. CDR1 and CDR2 from the germline V gene are MGHRA and YSYEKL. CDR3 coding DNA: TGCGCCATCAGCCAAGCAGGGGCGGGATGGAAAACTGAAGCTTTCTTT. Amino acid sequence: CAISQAGAGWKTEAFF.

V is TRBV18 and J is TRBJ2-2, with D perhaps TRBD1 (5 bases). Trimming cost V 3 bases and J 4 bases, with 15 bases left between them. Germline CDR1 and CDR2: KGHSH and LQKENI. This CDR3 region has 16 residues. The CDR3 bases are TGTGCCAGCTCACCTGGGGCACTCACCCTCACCGGGGAGCTGTTTTTT. It codes for CASSPGALTLTGELFF.

This clonotype was observed at least ten times. The rearrangement joins TRBV6-5 to TRBJ2-6, with D unresolved. CDR3 size: 15 residues. Per germline, CDR1 MNHEY and CDR2 SVGAGI. V was clipped by 5 bases and J by 3 bases, with 11 bases between them. As DNA, the CDR3 is TGTGCCAGCAGTCATAGGGATTTTGGGGCCAACGTCCTGACTTTC. It translates to CASSHRDFGANVLTF.

V usage is TRBV12-5 and J usage is TRBJ2-7; 7 nucleotides match TRBD2. The CDR3 is made up of 14 amino acids. Germline V gene sequence: CDR1 LGHNT, CDR2 FRNRAP. Unmatched junction bases numbered 8, after V lost 2 bases and J lost 7 bases. The CDR3 region is CASGLLAGAGEQYF. CDR3 coding DNA: TGTGCTAGTGGTTTGTTGGCGGGAGCTGGGGAGCAGTACTTC.

There are many counts of this clonotype. The rearrangement joins TRBV12-3 or TRBV12-4 to TRBJ2-7; a possible D gene is TRBD1 (5 bases). The V and J ends lost 3 bases and 6 bases respectively, with 12 bases between them. CDR3 size: 13 residues. CDR3 in amino acids: CASSFGSRAEQYF. CDR3 nucleotides: TGTGCCAGCAGTTTTGGCTCCAGGGCCGAGCAGTACTTC.

This clonotype was observed many times. The J gene is TRBJ2-7, the V gene TRBV20-1; D may be TRBD1 (6 bases). This CDR3 contains 14 residues. Germline assignment: CDR1 DFQATT and CDR2 SNEGSKA (reference sequence). Trimming shortened V by 6 bases and J by 3 bases, and 18 bases separated the two germline ends. CDR3: CSASSFTGIYEQYF. The CDR3 DNA sequence: TGCAGTGCGTCTAGCTTTACAGGGATCTACGAGCAGTACTTC.

Ten or more counts support this clonotype. This rearrangement joins TRBV12-3 or TRBV12-4 to TRBJ1-2; D is undetermined. The V end was cut by 2 bases, the J end by 4 bases, with 11 bases between. The CDR3 covers 14 residues. The CDR3 here is CASSLRVEGYGYTF. As DNA, the CDR3 is TGTGCCAGCAGTTTAAGGGTGGAGGGCTATGGCTACACCTTC.

This clonotype was seen ten or more times. The chain carries TRBV30 and TRBJ1-2, with a possible D match to TRBD1 (6 bases). With 0 bases removed from V and 8 bases from J, the gap between germline ends came to 10 bases. Germline V gene sequence: CDR1 GTSNPN, CDR2 SVGIG (reference sequence). The CDR3 is made up of 12 amino acids. Written as DNA, the CDR3 is TGTGCCTGGAGTGTAGGGGGTTCCGGCTACACCTTC. The encoded protein is CAWSVGGSGYTF.

The rearrangement links TRBV6-2 or TRBV6-3 to TRBJ2-7; D gene ambiguous. Trimming pared 0 bases from V and 2 bases from J, leaving 5 bases between. The germline V gene has CDR1 MNHEY and CDR2 SVGEGT. This CDR3 comprises 13 residues. The CDR3 sequence is CASSYSLPYEQYF. The CDR3 nucleotides read TGTGCCAGCAGTTACTCCCTACCCTACGAGCAGTACTTC.

This clonotype came up many times. The V and J genes are TRBV20-1 and TRBJ2-5; TRBD1 matches at 7 bases. The CDR3 sequence is 14 residues long. Per the germline V gene, CDR1 is DFQATT and CDR2 is SNEGSKA (reference sequence). With V trimmed by 8 bases and J by 5 bases, 14 bases remained unmatched. CDR3 region: CSLSPDRDRETQYF. In nucleotides, the CDR3 is TGCAGTCTTAGCCCCGACAGGGATCGGGAGACCCAGTACTTC.

V and J are TRBV9 and TRBJ2-7, with TRBD1 as a possible D gene (6 bases). This CDR3 spans 13 amino acids. V lost 9 bases, J lost 3 bases, and 16 bases lay in between. The germline V gene has CDR1 SGDLS and CDR2 YYNGEE. CDR3 sequence (DNA): TGTGCCAACATCGGGACACAGAACTACGAGCAGTACTTC. Protein product: CANIGTQNYEQYF.

There are many counts of this clonotype. This rearrangement joins TRBV6-5 to TRBJ2-5; 8 bases match TRBD2. Trimming took 6 bases from V and 4 from J; bases not matched to a gene: 10. Germline V gives CDR1 MNHEY, CDR2 SVGAGI. CDR3 length equals 15 residues. The CDR3 region is CASRPRGGEGETQYF. The CDR3 DNA sequence: TGTGCCAGCAGACCACGGGGGGGCGAGGGAGAGACCCAGTACTTC.

This clonotype was picked up many times. The chain couples TRBV28 to TRBJ1-1; 7 bases are a match to TRBD1. CDR1 and CDR2 (germline): MDHEN, SYDVKM. The CDR3 has 12 residues. After removal of 6 bases from V and 11 bases from J, the junction contained 9 bases not matched to a gene. The CDR3 DNA reads as TGTGCCAGCAGCACAGGGGCCCTGGGGGCTTTCTTT. It translates to CASSTGALGAFF.